Given below is one T cell receptor (beta chain) in context. Its antigen remains unknown. At sampling all donors were nominally healthy, likely with unrecorded immune exposures. PCR involved 60 Vbeta and 13 Jbeta primers. Sequencing used immunoSEQ multiplex PCR; TCRdb keeps in-frame clones, though not all of them. The sample contains roughly 140,000 clones, 78% of which appear only once. This sample was included in a study of cytomegalovirus exposure and HLA in healthy donors. About the study: An earlier analysis identified 120 million or so unique TCR beta sequences in 150 million to 200 million T cells. Study-level points and caveats: Later analysis suggested most CMV-associated TCR beta chains were HLA-restricted. CMV serostatus alone was available as immune exposure information.

The CDR3 covers 14 residues. CDR1 SQVTM and CDR2 ANQGSEA come from the germline V gene. Between the trimmed V and J ends, which lost 7 bases and 0 bases, there was a span of 12 bases. The clonotype was recovered from a woman in her forties in good health and CMV-seropositive. The gene calls are TRBV29-1 and TRBJ2-2, with D uncertain. Sequenced input: PBMCs. For the CDR3, the DNA is TGCAGCGCGTCAGTCGGAGCGAACACCGGGGAGCTGTTTTTT. Its protein is CSASVGANTGELFF.